The 26 T cell receptor beta chains listed next were all sequenced from one sample in a study of blood T cell repertoires in COVID-19. Profiling relied on immunoSEQ multiplex PCR, and the TCRdb table lists in-frame clones only, not all of them. The sample yields roughly 250,000 clones, 70% to 85% seen once. Sequenced material: peripheral blood. These receptor sequences come from an elderly woman with acute or convalescent COVID-19.

This clone was recorded a few times. The V gene is TRBV6-2 or TRBV6-3, the J gene TRBJ2-7; maybe TRBD1 (5 bases). Germline CDR1 MNHEY, CDR2 SVGEGT. Trimming removed 2 bases at V and 3 bases at J, with 14 bases between. The CDR3 loop spans 15 amino acids. The CDR3 reads CASSYGASLYYEQYF. The CDR3 DNA reads as TGTGCCAGCAGTTACGGGGCCAGCTTATACTACGAGCAGTACTTC.

V gene TRBV2 combines with J gene TRBJ1-2; weak D call: TRBD1 (5 bases). The CDR3 has 13 residues. Germline CDR1 is SNHLY and CDR2 is FYNNEI. The V gene lost 3 bases and the J gene lost 6 bases, with 11 bases spanning the gap. CDR3 in amino acids: CASSDRQSNGYTF. The CDR3 nucleotides read TGTGCCAGCAGTGATCGACAGAGTAATGGCTACACCTTC.

The count of this clone is one. V and J are TRBV6-5 and TRBJ2-3, with TRBD1 identical over 9 bases. This CDR3 is built from 15 residues. Germline trimming cut 6 bases from V and 7 bases from J; bases unmatched to any gene: 11. Germline CDR1 reads MNHEY; CDR2 reads SVGAGI. This CDR3 is CASRQGQGVVHTQYF. Here the CDR3 DNA reads TGTGCCAGCAGGCAGGGACAGGGTGTGGTGCATACGCAGTATTTT.

The chain has TRBV28 and TRBJ1-3, with TRBD1 matching over 7 bases. Germline CDR1 and CDR2: MDHEN and SYDVKM. This CDR3 contains 15 residues. The ends lost 5 bases at V and 0 bases at J; junction bases unmatched: 4. CDR3: CASSRDSRSGNTIYF. As DNA, the CDR3 is TGTGCCAGCAGTCGGGACAGCCGCTCTGGAAACACCATATATTTT.

V gene TRBV9 combines with J gene TRBJ1-5; a possible D gene is TRBD1 (6 bases). The CDR3 runs to 15 residues. V was cut by 0 bases and J by 5 bases, with 12 bases left in between. From germline, CDR1 is SGDLS and CDR2 YYNGEE. The CDR3 region is CASSVAGQLDQPQHF. The DNA of the CDR3 is TGTGCCAGCAGCGTAGCCGGACAGCTGGATCAGCCCCAGCATTTT.

This clone was detected a few times. The J gene is TRBJ1-6, the V gene TRBV6-5; D not resolved. Trimming stripped 6 bases from V and 2 bases from J, with 8 bases between. Per germline, CDR1 MNHEY and CDR2 SVGAGI. The CDR3 totals 14 residues. The CDR3 loop is CASSKTAYNSPLHF. The CDR3 DNA follows: TGTGCCAGCAGCAAAACAGCCTATAATTCACCCCTCCACTTT.

The gene calls are TRBV6-5 and TRBJ1-6, with 9 nucleotides matching TRBD1. The CDR3 length is 16 residues. Germline-derived CDR1 and CDR2 are MNHEY and SVGAGI. Losses at the gene ends were 0 bases for V and 7 bases for J; bases not matched to a gene: 4. The DNA of the CDR3 is TGTGCCAGCAGTTACTCGGGACAGGGCTGGAATTCACCCCTCCACTTT. Translating it yields CASSYSGQGWNSPLHF.

The gene calls are TRBV7-2 and TRBJ2-3, with 8 bases fitting TRBD1. The CDR3 runs 16 residues. Germline CDR1 reads SGHTA; CDR2 reads FQGNSA. With V trimmed by 4 bases and J by 1 base, 7 bases remained unmatched. DNA for the CDR3: TGTGCCAGCAGCTCGCAGGGACAGGTCGGCACAGATACGCAGTATTTT. It is translated as CASSSQGQVGTDTQYF.

The chain is built from TRBV3-1 (or the pseudogene TRBV3-2) and TRBJ1-6, with 7 bases that match TRBD1. Germline V CDR1 and CDR2: LGHDT, YNNKEL (reference sequence). The CDR3 has 13 amino acids. After removal of 3 bases from V and 8 bases from J, the junction contained 1 base not matched to a gene. CDR3 in DNA: TGTGCCAGCAGCCACAGGGGGGATTCACCCCTCCACTTT. Its protein is CASSHRGDSPLHF.

J is TRBJ1-2 and V is TRBV28; D remains unclear. CDR3 size: 11 residues. Germline lookup yields CDR1 MDHEN and CDR2 SYDVKM. The V gene lost 3 bases and the J gene lost 8 bases, with 7 bases spanning the gap. The CDR3 protein is CASSLSRGYTF. Written as DNA, the CDR3 is TGTGCCAGCAGTTTGTCGCGCGGCTACACCTTC.

This chain joins TRBV6-5 and TRBJ2-5; D ambiguous. The V and J ends lost 0 bases and 5 bases respectively, with 7 bases between them. The CDR3 is 13 amino acids. Germline assignment: CDR1 MNHEY and CDR2 SVGAGI. The CDR3 region has the DNA TGTGCCAGCAGTTACTCGTCTGTGGAGACCCAGTACTTC. Protein product: CASSYSSVETQYF.

The chain uses TRBV28 and TRBJ1-6; 10 bases map to TRBD1. This CDR3 spans 15 amino acids. Germline values: CDR1 MDHEN, CDR2 SYDVKM. J gave up 7 bases and V 7 bases, and 7 bases lay outside the gene matches. For the CDR3, the DNA is TGTGCCAGCAACTCACCGGGACAGGGGAATTCACCCCTCCACTTT. Its protein is CASNSPGQGNSPLHF.

The V gene is TRBV6-2 or TRBV6-3, the J gene TRBJ2-1, with 8 positions matching TRBD1. CDR1 is MNHEY, CDR2 SVGEGT, per germline. V lost 4 bases, J lost 4 bases, and 6 bases stayed unmatched. This CDR3 region has 15 residues. The CDR3 sequence: CASSSGTGVYNEQFF. CDR3 DNA sequence: TGTGCCAGCAGTTCCGGGACAGGAGTTTACAATGAGCAGTTCTTC.

The rearrangement joins TRBV2 to TRBJ1-5; D not resolved. CDR1 is SNHLY, CDR2 FYNNEI, per germline. The CDR3 length is 15 residues. Trimming stripped 4 bases from V and 3 bases from J, with 13 bases between. The CDR3 sequence is CASSGERVNNQPQHF. Written as DNA, the CDR3 is TGTGCCAGCAGTGGTGAGCGAGTCAACAATCAGCCCCAGCATTTT.

The rearrangement uses TRBV5-1 and TRBJ2-6, with D perhaps TRBD1 (5 bases). Trimming shortened V by 5 bases and J by 0 bases, and 9 bases separated the two germline ends. This CDR3 is 15 amino acids long. Per germline, CDR1 SGHRS and CDR2 YFSETQ. The CDR3 region has the DNA TGCGCCAGCAGTAGACAGAACTCTGGGGCCAACGTCCTGACTTTC. This translates into CASSRQNSGANVLTF.

The chain recombines TRBV11-3 with TRBJ2-6; 12 bases are a match to TRBD1. CDR3 length equals 17 residues. The V gene end was trimmed by 4 bases and the J gene end by 2 bases; junction bases not matched to a gene: 3. The germline V gene encodes CDR1 SGHNT and CDR2 YENEEA. The CDR3 is CASSSGQGAPGANVLTF. CDR3 bases: TGTGCCAGCAGCTCGGGACAGGGGGCCCCTGGGGCCAACGTCCTGACTTTC. Full variable domain (remainder filled in from reference TRBV11-3 and TRBJ2-6): EAGVVQSPRYKIIEKKQPVAFWCNPISGHNTLYWYLQNLGQGPELLIRYENEEAVDDSQLPKDRFSAERLKGVDSTLKIQPAELGDSAVYLCASSSGQGAPGANVLTFGAGSRLTVL.

This clone came up a few times. The chain recombines TRBV2 with TRBJ2-5, with D possibly matching TRBD2 (5 bases). The V end lost 8 bases, the J end lost 1 base, and 11 bases lay between the germline ends. Germline CDR1 and CDR2: SNHLY and FYNNEI. This CDR3 has 13 amino acids. This CDR3 reads CASGRPFQETQYF. The CDR3 DNA follows: TGTGCCAGCGGGAGACCATTCCAAGAGACCCAGTACTTC.

In its sample, this clone was seen a few times. This chain links TRBV2 with TRBJ1-2; 7 bases match TRBD1. V lost 8 bases, J lost 6 bases, and 3 bases stayed unmatched. The CDR3 totals 11 residues. The germline gives CDR1 SNHLY, CDR2 FYNNEI. The CDR3 DNA is TGTGCCAGCGGGCAGGGGGATGGCTACACCTTC. Its protein is CASGQGDGYTF.

The table lists this clone with a few counts. The V call is TRBV5-4, the J call TRBJ1-1, with D tentatively TRBD1 (5 bases). V was trimmed by 2 bases and J by 6 bases, leaving 11 bases between them. The CDR3 runs 13 residues. Germline loops: CDR1 SGHNT, CDR2 YYREEE (reference sequence). CDR3 in DNA: TGTGCCAGCAGCTTAGACAGTGTCGCTGAAGCTTTCTTT. It encodes CASSLDSVAEAFF.

The chain has TRBV4-2 and TRBJ1-1, with D perhaps matching TRBD1 (5 bases). V gave up 1 base and J gave up 4 bases, with 16 bases separating them. Germline lookup yields CDR1 LGHNA and CDR2 YNFKEQ. The CDR3 is 16 amino acids. The DNA of the CDR3 is TGTGCCAGCAGCCAAGGGGAGGTACCAGGGACCACTGAAGCTTTCTTT. Protein product: CASSQGEVPGTTEAFF.

The chain uses TRBV6-6 and TRBJ1-2; the match to TRBD1 covers 8 bases. Germline CDR1 is MNHNY and CDR2 is SVGAGI (reference sequence). This CDR3 has 16 amino acids. Trimming took 2 bases from V and 2 from J; bases not matched to a gene: 7. CDR3 sequence reads: CASSYPRDRLNYGYTF. As DNA, the CDR3 is TGTGCCAGCAGTTACCCTCGGGACAGGTTGAACTATGGCTACACCTTC.

This rearrangement joins TRBV6-2 or TRBV6-3 to TRBJ1-2; D perhaps matches TRBD1 (5 bases). Trimming left V 4 bases short and J 2 bases short, with 8 bases between. Germline lookup yields CDR1 MNHEY and CDR2 SVGEGT. The CDR3 runs to 13 residues. In DNA form, the CDR3 reads TGTGCCAGCAGTTTACAGGAAAACTATGGCTACACCTTC. Protein sequence: CASSLQENYGYTF.

In this sample, this clone turned up once. The rearrangement joins TRBV7-2 to TRBJ2-1; D gene ambiguous. The germline CDR1 and CDR2 sequences are SGHTA and FQGNSA. Deletions cut 2 bases from V and 0 bases from J, with 8 bases between. CDR3 length: 15 residues. In nucleotides, the CDR3 is TGTGCCAGCAGCTTACTACTATTCTCCTACAATGAGCAGTTCTTC. Protein: CASSLLLFSYNEQFF.

This clone was counted between two and nine times. The chain uses TRBV6-5 and TRBJ2-3; 9 nucleotides agree with TRBD2. J was trimmed by 2 bases and V by 4 bases; bases with no gene match: 4. The germline gives CDR1 MNHEY, CDR2 SVGAGI. This CDR3 is 15 amino acids long. DNA of the CDR3: TGTGCCAGCAGTTTGACTAGCGGCCTCACAGATACGCAGTATTTT. Translated: CASSLTSGLTDTQYF.

This sequence joins TRBV10-3 and TRBJ1-2, with no clear D. CDR3 length equals 14 residues. In germline, CDR1 is ENHRY, CDR2 SYGVKD. Trimming shortened V by 2 bases and J by 1 base, and 8 bases separated the two germline ends. The CDR3 loop reads CAISEEVSNYGYTF. Here the CDR3 DNA reads TGTGCCATCAGTGAGGAAGTCAGTAACTATGGCTACACCTTC.

This rearrangement joins TRBV6-2 or TRBV6-3 to TRBJ2-3, with TRBD1 matching over 8 bases. CDR3 size: 16 residues. Looked up from germline, CDR1 is MNHEY and CDR2 is SVGEGT. Trimming cost V 5 bases and J 2 bases; bases outside gene matches: 9. This chain's CDR3 is CASSPFTGGNTDTQYF. The CDR3 region has the DNA TGTGCCAGCAGTCCCTTCACAGGGGGGAACACAGATACGCAGTATTTT.